This T cell receptor beta chain came from a study of metastatic and nonmetastatic thyroid tumors. Study-level findings and limits: Benign nodules were reported to have significantly lower TCR beta diversity than malignant thyroid tumors, in blood and tumor.

TCRdb redid the clone calls on the PCR reads using MiXCR. The sample has about 21,000 clones, about 30% seen once; the top ten hold about 14%. Before thyroid surgery, none of the patients had received any treatment. This clone was picked up a small number of times. The antigen remains unidentified. The CDR3 length is 14 residues. CDR1 is MNHNS, CDR2 SASEGT, per germline. Between the trimmed V and J ends, which lost 6 bases and 6 bases, there was a span of 15 bases. Material for sequencing was tumor tissue. The gene calls are TRBV6-1 and TRBJ1-5; possibly TRBD1 for D (5 bases). The source is a male donor with papillary thyroid cancer or a benign thyroid nodule (not recorded which). Some clones in this sample may be carry-over from other donors' samples. For the CDR3, the DNA is TGTGCCAGCAGCGGAACGACAGAGAGTCAGCCCCAGCATTTT. Its protein is CASSGTTESQPQHF.